At least ten counts were recorded for the clone carrying this TCR beta chain. Its antigen is unidentified. TCRdb re-analysed the reads in MiXCR, keeping a single row per CDR3 protein. Seen here are about 330,000 distinct CDR3 sequences, around 9.5% observed once, and the top ten hold approximately 4.7%. These data are taken from a study of T cell repertoires in cytomegalovirus infection. About the study: Evidence of both CMV infection and a matching HLA type came from public TCR beta signatures. Study results and caveats: Dominant in the ex vivo response were TCR beta clonotypes restricted by HLA-C and specific for CMV.

Trimming took 1 base from V and 3 from J, leaving 7 bases between them. The germline V gene has CDR1 SGHTA and CDR2 FQGNSA. This CDR3 has 13 amino acids. Sequencing used PBMCs. The chain carries TRBV7-2 and TRBJ2-7; D is unresolved. This sequence was found in a human donor in good health (CMV status not recorded). Some clones in this sample may be carry-over from other donors' samples. In DNA, the CDR3 is TGTGCCAGCAGCTTAGAAGCATTCTACGAGCAGTACTTC. Translation: CASSLEAFYEQYF. Supplemented by reference TRBV7-2 and TRBJ2-7, the full variable domain reads GAGVSQSPSNKVTEKGKDVELRCDPISGHTALYWYRQSLGQGLEFLIYFQGNSAPDKSGLPSDRFSAERTGGSVSTLTIQRTQQEDSAVYLCASSLEAFYEQYFGPGTRLTVT.